Reported below is one TCR beta chain. The CDR3 loop spans 17 amino acids. The V gene end was trimmed by 6 bases and the J gene end by 0 bases; junction bases not matched to a gene: 7. Per germline, CDR1 WSHSY and CDR2 SAAADI. The repertoire was sequenced with immunoSEQ multiplex PCR; TCRdb's copy has only in-frame clones and lacks some. Of about 180,000 clones listed, 88% are singletons. The data are from a study of T cell responses to AZD1222 COVID-19 vaccine. V is TRBV10-2 and J is TRBJ2-6; 8 nucleotides line up with TRBD1. The TCR sequence derives from an adult who received the AZD1222 COVID-19 vaccine. This sample comprised peripheral blood, obtained 28 days after the second AZD1222 dose. CDR3 residues: CASRAGTGRSGANVLTF. The CDR3 bases are TGCGCCAGCAGAGCCGGGACAGGACGCTCTGGGGCCAACGTCCTGACTTTC.